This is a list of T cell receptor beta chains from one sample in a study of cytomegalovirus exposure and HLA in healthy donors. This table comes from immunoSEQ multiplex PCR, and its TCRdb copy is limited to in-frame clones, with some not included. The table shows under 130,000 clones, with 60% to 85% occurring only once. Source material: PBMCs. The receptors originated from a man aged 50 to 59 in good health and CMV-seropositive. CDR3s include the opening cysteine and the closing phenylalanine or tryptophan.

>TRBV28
CASSPSWPNYGYTF
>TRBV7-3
CASSTTASDGAGANVLTF
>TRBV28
CASSLLGGTEAFF
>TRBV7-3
CASSQAGLTDTQYF
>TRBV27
CASSFGREQYF
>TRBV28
CATLKGATDTQYF
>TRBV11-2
CASSLDGEGRAYNEQFF
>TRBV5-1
CASSLAAGMGANVLTF
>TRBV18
CASSRERETYEQYF
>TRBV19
CASSSSAGQLSSYNEQFF
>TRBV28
CASSPVAGSYEQYF
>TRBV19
CATKAGTGTETQYF
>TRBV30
CAWSTNYGYTF
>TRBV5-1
CASSLRGGLSYEQYF
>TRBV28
CASGSGGSETQYF
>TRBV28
CASSSGSWGYTF
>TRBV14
CASSQDEYQPQHF
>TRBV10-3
CATAGTGGEETQYF
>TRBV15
CATSRDRVSRGEAFF
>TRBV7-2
CASSGSTSGRLRGAGELFF
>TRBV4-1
CASSPGPGEVETQYF
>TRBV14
CASRHARGMGNTIYF
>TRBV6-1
CASSEVPGGPQETQYF
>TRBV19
CASSILGSSGNTIYF
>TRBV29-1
CSVGSLRNTEAFF
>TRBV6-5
CASRGKGAKDYGYTF
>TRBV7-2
CASSFLPESSYEQYF
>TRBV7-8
CASSLGGAGADTQYF
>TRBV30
CAWNTGQLTYEQYF
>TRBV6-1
CASRKYMNTEAFF
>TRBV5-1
CASSLMATGDTQYF
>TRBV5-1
CASSTGTSGSETQYF
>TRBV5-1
CASSLELGGLFF
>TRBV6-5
CASSYSGGRIHEQYF
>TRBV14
CASSSTGGAAEQYF
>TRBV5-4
CASSLISSGSDTQYF
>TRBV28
CASIPPGTSGNEQFF
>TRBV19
CASSKDRSSYGYTF
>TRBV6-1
CASSEAVGGLAGNYEQYF
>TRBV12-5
CASGSGLAGETQYF
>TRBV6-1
CASNRQGADTIYF
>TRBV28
CASTGQPYEQYF
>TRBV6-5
CASSSDRGSNQPQHF
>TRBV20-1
CSASVLDGYTF
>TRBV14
CASSLAGQGSYEQYF
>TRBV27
CASSLGGTGVGSPLHF
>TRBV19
CASSATGGTTNEKLFF
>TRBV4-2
CASSQVGGSLNEQYF
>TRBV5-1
CASSSRLADEQFF
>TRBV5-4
CASSPDRAATNEKLFF
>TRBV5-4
CASSLSSGQETQYF
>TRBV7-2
CASSLARGYEQYF
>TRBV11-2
CASSLGVAGTYNEQFF
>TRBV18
CASSGGNEQFF
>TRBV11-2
CASSLDLAGVYNEQYF
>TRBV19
CASRVGQANTGELFF
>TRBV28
CASSSYRGTYEQYF
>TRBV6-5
CASRLGEGAVYEQYF